This TCR beta chain was identified during a study of T cell responses to AZD1222 COVID-19 vaccine. Findings and caveats of the study: Compared with day 0, the breadth and depth of the Spike-specific TCR repertoire rose significantly after two doses of AZD1222. A reported finding is that nearly half of spike-specific TCRs target unmutated variant regions.

In regard to this clone: Antigen specificity is unknown.

Trimming took 5 bases from V and 3 from J; bases not matched to a gene: 4. CDR1 SNHLY and CDR2 FYNNEI come from the germline V gene. The CDR3 consists of 14 residues. Profiled with immunoSEQ multiplex PCR; TCRdb holds only in-frame clones, not every one. Seen here are 25,000 to 35,000 clones, 80% to 95% observed once, and the top ten hold over 40%. The receptor's source is an adult in good health. Source: peripheral blood, taken on day 0 of AZD1222 vaccination. The chain uses TRBV2 and TRBJ1-2, with TRBD1 identical over 9 bases. CDR3 residues: CASSRTGEDYGYTF. The CDR3 nucleotides are TGTGCCAGCAGTAGGACAGGGGAAGACTATGGCTACACCTTC.